What follows are 16 T cell receptor beta chains derived from one specimen sequenced in a study of cytomegalovirus exposure and HLA in healthy donors. Primers included in the PCR were 60 Vbeta and 13 Jbeta primers. The method was immunoSEQ multiplex PCR; TCRdb's version includes in-frame clones alone and lacks a portion of them. This repertoire shows 80,000 to 130,000 clones, more than 65% found once; its top ten account for over 3.5%. Sequenced input: PBMCs. The receptors stem from a woman in her fifties or sixties in good health and CMV-seropositive.

The gene calls are TRBV11-3 and TRBJ1-1; no firm D call. The CDR3 length is 13 residues. The ends were cut back, 4 bases at V and 3 bases at J, with 9 bases in the middle. Germline V gene lookup returns CDR1 SGHNT and CDR2 YENEEA. For the CDR3, the DNA is TGTGCCAGCAGCTCTCGACTCGACACTGAAGCTTTCTTT. It codes for CASSSRLDTEAFF.

This sequence joins TRBV5-8 and TRBJ1-2; 11 bases align to TRBD1. Germline V lookup: CDR1 SGHTS, CDR2 YDEGEE. The CDR3 runs to 15 residues. After removal of 2 bases from V and 7 bases from J, the junction contained 7 bases not matched to a gene. CDR3 sequence: CASSFGQGARPGYTF. The CDR3 region has the DNA TGTGCCAGCAGCTTTGGACAGGGGGCGCGACCTGGCTACACCTTC.

The chain combines TRBV7-8 with TRBJ2-7; 8 nucleotides match TRBD1. The length of the CDR3 is 17 residues. The trim removed 1 base at V and 2 bases at J, leaving 10 bases unmatched. The V gene's germline CDR1 is SGHVS and CDR2 FQNEAQ. The CDR3 sequence: CASSLGTGRYYAYEQYF. The CDR3 DNA reads as TGTGCCAGCAGCTTAGGGACAGGGCGCTACTACGCCTACGAGCAGTACTTC.

This clone came up a few times. This sequence joins TRBV7-6 and TRBJ1-2; maybe TRBD1 (6 bases). The CDR3 contains 18 residues. Germline V gene data show CDR1 as SGHVS and CDR2 as FNYEAQ. Trimming shortened V by 4 bases and J by 4 bases, and 25 bases separated the two germline ends. The CDR3 is CASSSSRTAFEAGYGYTF. The CDR3 nucleotides read TGTGCCAGCAGCTCGTCCAGGACAGCTTTTGAGGCCGGCTATGGCTACACCTTC.

J is TRBJ2-7 and V is TRBV15; D is perhaps TRBD2 (5 bases). The CDR3 runs 15 residues. Germline CDR1 is LNHNV and CDR2 is YYDKDF (reference sequence). V shed 0 bases and J shed 3 bases, with 12 bases lying between them. CDR3 residues: CATSRDRAGGYEQYF. The CDR3 bases are TGTGCCACCAGCAGAGATCGGGCAGGAGGCTACGAGCAGTACTTC.

The chain uses TRBV29-1 and TRBJ2-7, with 7 nucleotides matching TRBD2. Germline CDR1 is SQVTM and CDR2 is ANQGSEA. After removal of 5 bases from V and 2 bases from J, the junction contained 6 bases not matched to a gene. The CDR3 runs to 13 residues. The chain's CDR3 is CSVSGGPAYEQYF. As DNA, the CDR3 is TGCAGCGTTTCGGGAGGACCAGCCTACGAGCAGTACTTC.

This clone turned up a few times. The rearrangement joins TRBV6-6 to TRBJ2-1, with 10 bases lining up with TRBD2. After removal of 5 bases from V and 7 bases from J, the junction contained 8 bases not matched to a gene. Germline V gives CDR1 MNHNY, CDR2 SVGAGI (reference sequence). The CDR3 totals 15 residues. The CDR3 reads CASSLKREGGNEQFF. For the CDR3, the DNA is TGTGCCAGCAGTCTCAAGCGGGAGGGGGGAAATGAGCAGTTCTTC.

The rearrangement joins TRBV2 to TRBJ2-7; 7 nucleotides match TRBD1. V shed 7 bases and J 5 bases; nucleotides not matched to a gene: 11. Germline CDR1 and CDR2: SNHLY and FYNNEI. The CDR3 has 14 amino acids. CDR3 DNA: TGTGCCAGCATACAAGGGACAGCGCCAGACGAGCAGTACTTC. Translation gives CASIQGTAPDEQYF.

This clone was seen just once. The chain recombines TRBV19 with TRBJ2-1, with TRBD2 matching 9 bases. From germline, CDR1 is LNHDA and CDR2 SQIVND (reference sequence). The CDR3 is 16 residues long. V dropped 5 bases and J dropped 3; count of bases not matched to a gene: 8. CDR3 amino acids: CASSLEGGRDYNEQFF. CDR3 DNA sequence: TGTGCCAGTAGTCTCGAGGGCGGGAGGGACTACAATGAGCAGTTCTTC.

This chain links TRBV7-9 with TRBJ1-1; TRBD1 matches at 9 bases. V lost 5 bases, J lost 0 bases, and 13 bases stayed unmatched. Germline lookup yields CDR1 SEHNR and CDR2 FQNEAQ (reference sequence). This CDR3 spans 18 amino acids. The CDR3 bases are TGTGCCAGCAGCCGCGGACAGGGGCAGAGTTACATGAACACTGAAGCTTTCTTT. This gives the protein CASSRGQGQSYMNTEAFF.

The chain uses TRBV5-1 and TRBJ2-1, with 9 bases fitting TRBD1. Germline CDR1 and CDR2: SGHRS and YFSETQ. The CDR3 length is 20 residues. J lost 3 bases, V lost 2 bases, and 18 bases had no gene match. CDR3 sequence reads: CASSFEGTGTPPSFYNEQFF. CDR3 DNA sequence: TGCGCCAGCAGCTTCGAGGGGACAGGGACCCCACCTTCTTTCTACAATGAGCAGTTCTTC.

The CDR3 loop is CASSLSGRGYGYTF. DNA of the CDR3: TGTGCCAGCAGTTTATCCGGGAGGGGCTATGGCTACACCTTC. V is TRBV27 and J is TRBJ1-2; a possible D gene is TRBD1 (5 bases). The ends were cut back, 0 bases at V and 4 bases at J, with 9 bases in the middle. This CDR3 contains 14 residues. Germline V lookup: CDR1 MNHEY, CDR2 SMNVEV (reference sequence).

This clone has just one count. This chain links TRBV30 with TRBJ2-7; weak D call: TRBD1 (5 bases). Per germline, CDR1 GTSNPN and CDR2 SVGIG (reference sequence). The CDR3 spans 11 residues. V lost 2 bases, J lost 4 bases, and 6 bases lay in between. This CDR3 reads CAWSRGYEQYF. Written as DNA, the CDR3 is TGTGCCTGGAGTAGGGGTTACGAGCAGTACTTC.

The chain uses TRBV2 and TRBJ1-5, with 8 bases aligning to TRBD1. This CDR3 spans 16 amino acids. V trimming: 3 bases; J trimming: 0 bases; junction bases outside the gene matches: 4. The germline V gene has CDR1 SNHLY and CDR2 FYNNEI. The CDR3 DNA sequence: TGTGCCAGCAGTGATTGGGACAGGTTTAGCAATCAGCCCCAGCATTTT. Translating it yields CASSDWDRFSNQPQHF.

In its sample, this clone was seen a few times. The chain links TRBV11-3 to TRBJ1-6; D is unresolved. From germline, CDR1 is SGHNT and CDR2 YENEEA. Trimming took off 5 bases at V and 7 bases at J, with 9 bases between the two ends. The CDR3 is 13 residues long. DNA for the CDR3: TGTGCCAGCAGCGAACGCCGGAATTCACCCCTCCACTTT. Its protein product is CASSERRNSPLHF.

The gene calls are TRBV9 and TRBJ2-7; possibly TRBD2 for D (5 bases). Germline V gene sequence: CDR1 SGDLS, CDR2 YYNGEE. CDR3 size: 14 residues. The V gene lost 4 bases and the J gene lost 0 bases, with 11 bases spanning the gap. In DNA form, the CDR3 reads TGTGCCAGCAGCCCCGGGATCAGCTCCTACGAGCAGTACTTC. Protein sequence: CASSPGISSYEQYF.